The 9 T cell receptor beta chains listed next were all sequenced from one sample in a study of T cell clones after liver transplantation (dated by TCRdb to the late 2010s). Library prep was done by the immunoSEQ multiplex PCR assay. Held by TCRdb, this immuneACCESS table contains in-frame sequences only and omits some clones. Under half of the omission traces to an unresolved V gene where checked; the cause of the rest is unknown. The sample table records 95,000 to 130,000 clones; 90% of these occur just once. The top ten clones comprise 0.83% of the sample. The material was CD4+ T cells from blood, obtained 12 months after liver transplant. These receptor sequences come from a human patient who received a liver transplant. After a transplant, some T cells may be of graft donor origin.

This clone was recorded once. The rearrangement joins TRBV27 to TRBJ2-5, with D possibly TRBD1 on 5 matching bases. CDR1 and CDR2 from the germline V gene are MNHEY and SMNVEV (reference sequence). Deletions cut 3 bases from V and 5 bases from J, with 13 bases between. There are 14 residues in the CDR3. The CDR3 reads CASSFDRTSETQYF. The CDR3 coding sequence is TGTGCCAGCAGTTTCGACAGAACTTCGGAGACCCAGTACTTC.

As for this clone: Additional DNA sequences in this sample encode the identical CDR3. The chain recombines TRBV13 with TRBJ1-2, with D unclear. The germline CDR1 and CDR2 sequences are PRHDT and FYEKMQ (reference sequence). The CDR3 has 14 amino acids. With 0 bases removed from V and 0 bases from J, the gap between germline ends came to 5 bases. The CDR3 loop is CASSLGTANYGYTF. The CDR3, as DNA: TGTGCCAGCAGCTTAGGTACGGCTAACTATGGCTACACCTTC.

The chain joins TRBV6-5 to TRBJ1-1; D gene ambiguous. The ends were cut back, 8 bases at V and 0 bases at J, with 10 bases in the middle. Germline values: CDR1 MNHEY, CDR2 SVGAGI. The CDR3 loop spans 13 amino acids. The CDR3 DNA sequence: TGTGCCAGCTCCCTGGTTCTGAACACTGAAGCTTTCTTT. Its protein is CASSLVLNTEAFF.

The gene calls are TRBV10-2 and TRBJ2-7; D is perhaps TRBD2 (7 bases). Germline V gene data show CDR1 as WSHSY and CDR2 as SAAADI. V lost 7 bases, J lost 5 bases, and 12 bases lay in between. This CDR3 has 12 amino acids. The CDR3 region has the DNA TGCGCCAGCAACGCGGGGGCCCACGAGCAGTACTTC. This encodes CASNAGAHEQYF.

The chain carries TRBV9 and TRBJ1-2; D call uncertain. Germline V CDR1 and CDR2: SGDLS, YYNGEE. The CDR3 consists of 13 residues. The ends were cut back, 1 base at V and 0 bases at J, with 4 bases in the middle. DNA of the CDR3: TGTGCCAGCAGCGTACGAGCTAACTATGGCTACACCTTC. It specifies CASSVRANYGYTF.

CDR3 DNA: TGTGCCAGTACCTCGGGACTAGCGACGTACAATGAGCAGTTCTTC. Its protein product is CASTSGLATYNEQFF. V and J are TRBV19 and TRBJ2-1, with 10 positions matching TRBD2. Germline loops: CDR1 LNHDA, CDR2 SQIVND (reference sequence). This CDR3 is 15 amino acids long. The V gene end was trimmed by 7 bases and the J gene end by 4 bases; junction bases not matched to a gene: 7.

This clone has only a few counts. This CDR3 reads CASSPGRGVNEQFF. In DNA, the CDR3 is TGTGCCAGCAGCCCTGGCCGGGGCGTCAATGAGCAGTTCTTC. This chain uses TRBV11-3 with TRBJ2-1; D is perhaps TRBD1 or TRBD2 (5 bases each). Germline lookup yields CDR1 SGHNT and CDR2 YENEEA. The CDR3 spans 14 residues. V gave up 5 bases and J gave up 6 bases, with 14 bases separating them.

V and J are TRBV29-1 and TRBJ1-1; D gene unclear. The CDR3 consists of 10 residues. Germline CDR1 SQVTM, CDR2 ANQGSEA. V lost 6 bases and J 9 bases, leaving 11 bases between the germline ends. The CDR3 here is CSVNDQKAFF. As DNA, the CDR3 is TGCAGCGTCAACGATCAGAAAGCTTTCTTT.

V usage is TRBV28 and J usage is TRBJ1-2; 7 bases match TRBD1. V was clipped by 6 bases and J by 4 bases; unmatched bases: 11. Per the germline V gene, CDR1 is MDHEN and CDR2 is SYDVKM. The CDR3 length is 15 residues. CDR3 nucleotides: TGTGCCAGCAGCTACGGGGCCGGGACAGCCTATGGCTACACCTTC. Amino acid sequence: CASSYGAGTAYGYTF.